These 8 T cell receptor beta chains were sequenced from one sample in a study of blood T cell repertoires in COVID-19. Data came from immunoSEQ multiplex PCR; TCRdb stores just in-frame clones and leaves some out. The table lists approximately 130,000 clones, approximately 84% of them singletons, with more than 10% in the top ten. Sequenced input: peripheral blood. The receptors were gathered from a human donor in a cohort sampled during active COVID-19.

The chain is built from TRBV19 and TRBJ1-2, with D maybe TRBD1 (5 bases). The CDR3 is 13 amino acids. Germline V gene lookup returns CDR1 LNHDA and CDR2 SQIVND (reference sequence). Trimming took off 10 bases at V and 5 bases at J, with 17 bases between the two ends. The CDR3 nucleotides are TGTGCCACCCATGGCTGGGGCGGTTATGGCTACACCTTC. It yields the protein CATHGWGGYGYTF.

This chain joins TRBV5-1 and TRBJ2-1, with D possibly being TRBD1 (6 bases). The CDR3 is made up of 13 amino acids. V was clipped by 2 bases and J by 7 bases, with 10 bases between them. Germline V gene sequence: CDR1 SGHRS, CDR2 YFSETQ. CDR3 DNA: TGCGCCAGCAGCTTCCGGACAGTTAATGAGCAGTTCTTC. This translates into CASSFRTVNEQFF.

The CDR3 loop is CASLQQGLASPLHF. CDR3 coding DNA: TGTGCCAGCCTACAACAGGGGCTCGCCTCACCCCTCCACTTT. The chain has TRBV21-1 and TRBJ1-6; TRBD1, the D gene given by the table, was not confirmed from the DNA. TRBV21-1 has pseudogene status. The CDR3 is made up of 14 amino acids.

V usage is TRBV10-3 and J usage is TRBJ1-3; possible D gene TRBD1, 5 bases. Looked up from germline, CDR1 is ENHRY and CDR2 is SYGVKD. CDR3 length equals 14 residues. The V and J ends lost 3 bases and 2 bases respectively, with 8 bases between them. The CDR3 DNA follows: TGTGCCATCAGTGACGGGGGGGCTGGAAACACCATATATTTT. The encoded protein is CAISDGGAGNTIYF.

This sequence joins TRBV7-9 and TRBJ1-1, with 9 bases identical to TRBD1. CDR1 SEHNR and CDR2 FQNEAQ come from the germline V gene (reference sequence). The CDR3 covers 14 residues. The ends lost 2 bases at V and 4 bases at J; junction bases unmatched: 2. CDR3 sequence (DNA): TGTGCCAGCAGCTTACGGGGACAGGGCACTGAAGCTTTCTTT. Its translation: CASSLRGQGTEAFF.

The chain joins TRBV30 to TRBJ1-1; D ambiguous. The germline V gene has CDR1 GTSNPN and CDR2 SVGIG (reference sequence). The V gene lost 4 bases and the J gene lost 0 bases, with 9 bases spanning the gap. The CDR3 is 13 residues long. For the CDR3, the DNA is TGTGCCTGGATTAGGAGGATGAACACTGAAGCTTTCTTT. Its translation is CAWIRRMNTEAFF.

As DNA, the CDR3 is TGTGCCAGCAGTCCCGGCGGCAGCAACAATGAGCAGTTCTTC. Amino acids: CASSPGGSNNEQFF. The rearrangement uses TRBV6-5 and TRBJ2-1; D gene unclear. Trimming left V 5 bases short and J 5 bases short, with 13 bases between. The CDR3 loop spans 14 amino acids. Germline CDR1 MNHEY, CDR2 SVGAGI.

The CDR3 DNA reads TGTGCCAGCAGCACAGAGGCAGGGTTGAATTCACCCCTCCACTTT. Translating gives CASSTEAGLNSPLHF. The gene calls are TRBV7-9 and TRBJ1-6, with a tentative D call TRBD1 (5 bases). Trimming removed 5 bases at V and 7 bases at J, with 15 bases between. This CDR3 has 15 amino acids. Germline loops: CDR1 SEHNR, CDR2 FQNEAQ (reference sequence).